This entry concerns a single T cell receptor beta chain. Its antigen remains unidentified. The V and J ends lost 5 bases and 6 bases respectively, with 14 bases between them. This CDR3 comprises 14 residues. The sample originates from a study of response to subunit inactivated influenza vaccine. Points from the study as a whole: Each seasonal flu vaccination may recruit only limited new T cells, authors suggested.

Using its own MiXCR run on the RT-PCR reads, TCRdb lists one record per CDR3 protein. The repertoire includes under 950,000 distinct CDR3 sequences, 21% of them detected once, and 10% sits in the top ten. The clonotype originates from a man in his fifties or sixties who received an inactivated influenza vaccine. The chain recombines TRBV12-3 or TRBV12-4 with TRBJ2-1; D is perhaps TRBD1 (6 bases). This sample comprised PBMCs from blood, obtained around 5 days after vaccination. In DNA, the CDR3 is TGTGCCAGCAGTCCAACAGGGTCCCTCAATGAGCAGTTCTTC. Residues: CASSPTGSLNEQFF.